The present entry profiles one TCR beta chain with its context. This table comes from immunoSEQ multiplex PCR, and its TCRdb copy is limited to in-frame clones, with some not included. Of around 160,000 clones listed, over 75% are singletons. The data originate from a study of blood T cell repertoires in COVID-19. Overall study context: COVID-19 samples from acute and convalescent phases originated in the United States, Italy and Spain.

Sequenced material: peripheral blood. This TCR was recovered from a woman aged 55-75 years with COVID-19, enrolled during active disease.

CDR3 in DNA: TGTGCCTGGAGGCCTCAGAACAATGAGCAGTTCTTC. Translation gives CAWRPQNNEQFF. V is TRBV30 and J is TRBJ2-1; the D is unclear. From germline, CDR1 is GTSNPN and CDR2 SVGIG (reference sequence). The CDR3 is made up of 12 amino acids. V lost 3 bases and J lost 5, with 8 bases in between.